This T cell receptor beta chain was recovered during a study of blood T cells in healthy people across ages. This CDR3 comprises 13 residues. The germline V gene encodes CDR1 LGHNA and CDR2 YSLEER. All donors came from Russia, were Caucasian and healthy, and spanned ages about 6 to 100. Per-sample yields of isolated PBMCs were at least 6 million. RNA extraction gave at least 5 micrograms of total RNA per sample. On this clonotype itself: Its specificity is not known. One end of the junction is discordant with germline, which a read error may explain.

With a J-beta primer mix and a sample-barcoded 5' primer, a second PCR ran about 6 to 11 cycles. Each CDR3 protein is one row after TCRdb ran MiXCR on the 5' RACE reads. The table records 1.2 million to 1.5 million distinct CDR3 sequences, 55% to 75% of them present only once. Study-wide points: Researchers deemed the diversity estimates from one million T cells underestimates.

This chain connects TRBV4-3 to TRBJ2-7; D is undetermined. The source of this sequence is a man younger than 35 in good health. The specimen was blood. In DNA form, the CDR3 reads TGTGCCAGCAGCCAAGATCTCAGATACGAGCAGTACTTC. Protein sequence: CASSQDLRYEQYF.